This TCR beta chain was recovered during a study of blood T cell repertoires in COVID-19. The data were produced by immunoSEQ multiplex PCR, yet TCRdb's version contains in-frame clones alone and is incomplete. The sample comprises about 170,000 clones, 80% to 90% of which are singletons, and 10% to 11% rests with the top ten. Germline V gene lookup returns CDR1 SGDLS and CDR2 YYNGEE. Deletions cut 0 bases from V and 0 bases from J, with 10 bases between. The CDR3 is 16 amino acids. V gene TRBV9 combines with J gene TRBJ1-5; D not resolved. The sample taken for sequencing was peripheral blood. The receptor was isolated from a woman between 55 and 75 years old with COVID-19, enrolled during active disease. The CDR3 DNA reads as TGTGCCAGCAGCGTAGGGGCCGAGAATAGCAATCAGCCCCAGCATTTT. This gives the protein CASSVGAENSNQPQHF.